Below are 29 T cell receptor beta chains sequenced from a single sample in a study of cytomegalovirus exposure and HLA in healthy donors. Vbeta (60) and Jbeta (13) primers were used in the PCR. Method: immunoSEQ multiplex PCR; TCRdb's copy keeps in-frame clones and lacks some. This sample has roughly 170,000 clones, with around 80% found just once. Sequences were obtained from PBMCs. These TCRs come from a woman aged 45-59 years in good health and CMV-seropositive.

As to this clone: Compared with germline, one end of the junction differs, possibly owing to a read error. The V call is TRBV6-1, the J call TRBJ2-1; 8 bases align to TRBD1. The germline CDR1 and CDR2 sequences are MNHNS and SASEGT. The CDR3 totals 11 residues. The CDR3 bases are TGTGCCAGCAGTCGGACAGGGATCCAGCTCTTC. It codes for CASSRTGIQLF.

This clone was seen a few times. This rearrangement joins TRBV10-3 to TRBJ1-1, with TRBD1 identical over 8 bases. Germline V gene sequence: CDR1 ENHRY, CDR2 SYGVKD. This CDR3 is built from 16 residues. With V trimmed by 5 bases and J by 1 base, 9 bases remained unmatched. The CDR3 DNA is TGTGCCATCAGTTCACAGGGGGGCCTTAGGAACACTGAAGCTTTCTTT. This translates into CAISSQGGLRNTEAFF.

CDR3 DNA: TGCGCCAGCAGCCAAGTGATGGGCTTTAACACTGAAGCTTTCTTT. As protein: CASSQVMGFNTEAFF. This chain joins TRBV4-1 and TRBJ1-1; no clear D gene. This CDR3 has 15 amino acids. Germline CDR1 MGHRA, CDR2 YSYEKL. V shed 1 base and J shed 2 bases, with 11 bases lying between them.

This clone was picked up a small number of times. The rearrangement joins TRBV19 to TRBJ2-1; 12 positions agree with TRBD2. V lost 6 bases, J lost 8 bases, and 8 bases stayed unmatched. CDR1 LNHDA and CDR2 SQIVND come from the germline V gene (reference sequence). This CDR3 contains 15 residues. DNA of the CDR3: TGTGCCAGTAGCTCAACTAGCGGGGGGCTCGATGAGCAGTTCTTC. Amino acids: CASSSTSGGLDEQFF.

V is TRBV4-1 and J is TRBJ2-5; 8 nucleotides line up with TRBD1. The CDR3 has 16 amino acids. With 2 bases clipped from V and 5 bases from J, the junction kept 10 bases outside the gene matches. The germline gives CDR1 MGHRA, CDR2 YSYEKL. The CDR3 bases are TGCGCCAGCAGCCAACTTTTACAGGGGGAAAGGGAGACCCAGTACTTC. It encodes CASSQLLQGERETQYF.

In its sample, this clone was seen a few times. The CDR3 DNA is TGCGCCAGCAGCGACCGGGACTTCCGCACAGATACGCAGTATTTT. Residues: CASSDRDFRTDTQYF. The V and J genes are TRBV5-1 and TRBJ2-3; D may be TRBD2 (6 bases). Per germline, CDR1 SGHRS and CDR2 YFSETQ. V lost 4 bases, J lost 1 base, and 13 bases lay in between. The CDR3 is 15 amino acids. Variable domain in full (rest from reference TRBV5-1 and TRBJ2-3): KAGVTQTPRYLIKTRGQQVTLSCSPISGHRSVSWYQQTPGQGLQFLFEYFSETQRNKGNFPGRFSGRQFSNSRSEMNVSTLELGDSALYLCASSDRDFRTDTQYFGPGTRLTVL.

This chain links TRBV5-1 with TRBJ2-7; 9 bases agree with TRBD1. V shed 2 bases, J shed 3 bases, and the junction held 3 bases outside the gene matches. Per germline, CDR1 SGHRS and CDR2 YFSETQ. CDR3 size: 14 residues. The CDR3 DNA reads as TGCGCCAGCAGCTTAGGGACAGGGAACTACGAGCAGTACTTC. Encoded protein: CASSLGTGNYEQYF.

The genes are TRBV11-2 and TRBJ1-2, with D unclear. Looked up from germline, CDR1 is SGHAT and CDR2 is FQNNGV. Trimming left V 4 bases short and J 4 bases short, with 7 bases between. This CDR3 is built from 12 residues. This CDR3 is CASSSEFYGYTF. The CDR3 coding sequence is TGTGCCAGCAGCTCCGAGTTCTATGGCTACACCTTC.

V usage is TRBV5-1 and J usage is TRBJ2-1; a possible D gene is TRBD2 (7 bases). The CDR3 is 13 amino acids. The V end was cut by 5 bases, the J end by 10 bases, with 16 bases between. Looked up from germline, CDR1 is SGHRS and CDR2 is YFSETQ. The CDR3 region is CASSKLGGLEQFF. The CDR3 nucleotides read TGCGCCAGCAGTAAACTCGGGGGGCTCGAGCAGTTCTTC. Full variable domain (outside the CDR3, taken from reference TRBV5-1 and TRBJ2-1): KAGVTQTPRYLIKTRGQQVTLSCSPISGHRSVSWYQQTPGQGLQFLFEYFSETQRNKGNFPGRFSGRQFSNSRSEMNVSTLELGDSALYLCASSKLGGLEQFFGPGTRLTVL.

The rearrangement uses TRBV6-6 and TRBJ1-1, with TRBD1 identical over 8 bases. Germline V gene lookup returns CDR1 MNHNY and CDR2 SVGAGI (reference sequence). The CDR3 length is 16 residues. V dropped 6 bases and J dropped 3; count of bases not matched to a gene: 12. The CDR3 DNA sequence: TGTGCCAGCAGCCCATTCCGGACAGGGAGGGACACTGAAGCTTTCTTT. Residues: CASSPFRTGRDTEAFF.

The V call is TRBV4-2, the J call TRBJ2-5; 10 bases line up with TRBD2. CDR1 is LGHNA and CDR2 is YNFKEQ in the germline V gene. The trim removed 1 base at V and 4 bases at J, leaving 6 bases unmatched. This CDR3 has 16 residues. Here the CDR3 DNA reads TGTGCCAGCAGCCAAGGGAGCGGGGGGGCGGGAGAGACCCAGTACTTC. The encoded protein is CASSQGSGGAGETQYF.

The chain uses TRBV5-1 and TRBJ2-3, with 8 bases lining up with TRBD1. The V and J ends lost 4 bases and 2 bases, in that order; junction bases with no gene match: 6. This CDR3 region has 15 residues. Germline V lookup: CDR1 SGHRS, CDR2 YFSETQ. Here the CDR3 reads CASSPPTGATDTQYF. DNA for the CDR3: TGCGCCAGCAGCCCTCCGACAGGGGCCACAGATACGCAGTATTTT.

The V call is TRBV7-9, the J call TRBJ2-1, with TRBD2 matching 7 bases. The CDR3 runs to 15 residues. After removal of 3 bases from V and 3 bases from J, the junction contained 5 bases not matched to a gene. Germline V lookup: CDR1 SEHNR, CDR2 FQNEAQ (reference sequence). The CDR3, as DNA: TGTGCCAGCAGCTTCCTACCGGGGGGCTACAATGAGCAGTTCTTC. Its translation: CASSFLPGGYNEQFF.

This clone occurred once. CDR3 nucleotides: TGTGCCAGCAGCTTATCACAGGGGGCTTGGGGCTACACCTTC. Its translation is CASSLSQGAWGYTF. The chain joins TRBV5-5 to TRBJ1-2; 9 nucleotides agree with TRBD1. The CDR3 spans 14 residues. V gave up 2 bases and J gave up 8 bases; unmatched junction bases: 7. The germline gives CDR1 SGHKS, CDR2 YYEKEE (reference sequence).

This chain uses TRBV11-2 with TRBJ2-1; 7 nucleotides line up with TRBD1. V was pared by 4 bases and J by 7 bases, with 10 bases of the junction left unmatched. CDR1 and CDR2 from the germline V gene are SGHAT and FQNNGV. This CDR3 region has 15 residues. The CDR3 nucleotides read TGTGCCAGCAGCTCTTTCGGACAGGCCGAGAATGAGCAGTTCTTC. Its protein is CASSSFGQAENEQFF.

The chain uses TRBV7-9 and TRBJ2-4; D uncertain. V was shortened by 4 bases and J by 0 bases, with 10 bases between the two germline ends. This CDR3 spans 15 amino acids. Looked up from germline, CDR1 is SEHNR and CDR2 is FQNEAQ (reference sequence). CDR3 DNA: TGTGCCAGCAGCTCAGTAACATTAGCCAAAAACATTCAGTACTTC. Translating it yields CASSSVTLAKNIQYF.

This sequence joins TRBV5-1 and TRBJ2-5; D perhaps matches TRBD2 (6 bases). V was shortened by 2 bases and J by 4 bases, with 9 bases between the two germline ends. Germline CDR1 SGHRS, CDR2 YFSETQ. The CDR3 is 13 residues long. CDR3 region: CASSFQEGETQYF. CDR3 DNA sequence: TGCGCCAGCAGCTTTCAGGAGGGAGAGACCCAGTACTTC.

The genes are TRBV4-1 and TRBJ2-5, with a possible D match to TRBD2 (6 bases). CDR3 length: 13 residues. Germline loops: CDR1 MGHRA, CDR2 YSYEKL. V was trimmed by 3 bases and J by 9 bases, leaving 14 bases between them. The CDR3 loop reads CASSQAGSRAQYF. CDR3 nucleotides: TGCGCCAGCAGCCAGGCGGGGTCCCGGGCCCAGTACTTC.

The rearrangement uses TRBV30 and TRBJ1-2, with 7 positions matching TRBD1. Germline V gene lookup returns CDR1 GTSNPN and CDR2 SVGIG (reference sequence). V lost 8 bases and J lost 7; bases outside the gene matches: 7. This CDR3 is built from 11 residues. The CDR3 DNA reads TGTGCCGGAAGGGGGCCGGCTGGCTACACCTTC. Its protein is CAGRGPAGYTF.

The V call is TRBV9, the J call TRBJ2-7, with 8 bases matching TRBD2. Germline assignment: CDR1 SGDLS and CDR2 YYNGEE. The CDR3 runs to 14 residues. V gave up 2 bases and J gave up 4 bases; unmatched junction bases: 5. CDR3 protein: CASSVGLEGYEQYF. DNA of the CDR3: TGTGCCAGCAGCGTGGGACTAGAGGGGTACGAGCAGTACTTC.

This clone was detected a few times. This sequence joins TRBV9 and TRBJ1-5; 8 nucleotides agree with TRBD1. After removal of 3 bases from V and 2 bases from J, the junction contained 4 bases not matched to a gene. Germline-derived CDR1 and CDR2 are SGDLS and YYNGEE. CDR3 length: 15 residues. The CDR3 nucleotides are TGTGCCAGCAGCGGACAGGGGATCGGCAATCAGCCCCAGCATTTT. Translating gives CASSGQGIGNQPQHF.

This clone was counted only a few times. The chain employs TRBV5-4 and TRBJ2-1; 8 positions agree with TRBD1. This CDR3 has 15 amino acids. Germline CDR1 and CDR2: SGHNT and YYREEE (reference sequence). The V segment lost 1 base and the J segment 5 bases; nucleotides outside the gene matches: 5. The CDR3 reads CASSLIQGADNEQFF. The CDR3 DNA reads TGTGCCAGCAGCTTGATCCAGGGGGCAGACAATGAGCAGTTCTTC. The variable domain in full, completed from reference TRBV5-4 and TRBJ2-1, reads ETGVTQSPTHLIKTRGQQVTLRCSSQSGHNTVSWYQQALGQGPQFIFQYYREEENGRGNFPPRFSGLQFPNYSSELNVNALELDDSALYLCASSLIQGADNEQFFGPGTRLTVL.

The chain links TRBV5-1 to TRBJ2-7; a possible D gene is TRBD2 (7 bases). Trimming stripped 4 bases from V and 6 bases from J, with 23 bases between. Germline-derived CDR1 and CDR2 are SGHRS and YFSETQ. There are 16 residues in the CDR3. CDR3 amino acids: CASSPRGGGQAFEQYF. The DNA of the CDR3 is TGCGCCAGCAGCCCTCGTGGGGGGGGACAAGCCTTCGAGCAGTACTTC.

The V gene is TRBV18, the J gene TRBJ1-1, with 7 bases aligning to TRBD1. V was clipped by 1 base and J by 5 bases; unmatched bases: 7. Per germline, CDR1 KGHSH and CDR2 LQKENI. The CDR3 is 15 amino acids. The CDR3 sequence: CASSPQIQGQTEAFF. DNA for the CDR3: TGTGCCAGCTCACCACAAATACAGGGGCAAACTGAAGCTTTCTTT.

The rearrangement uses TRBV7-9 and TRBJ1-2; 7 bases line up with TRBD1. The CDR3 loop spans 15 amino acids. V gave up 4 bases and J gave up 4 bases; unmatched junction bases: 9. Germline CDR1 and CDR2: SEHNR and FQNEAQ (reference sequence). CDR3 residues: CASSSTGAGGYGYTF. The CDR3 DNA is TGTGCCAGCAGCTCTACAGGGGCTGGGGGCTATGGCTACACCTTC.

The rearrangement links TRBV6-4 to TRBJ2-4; 9 bases match TRBD1. With V trimmed by 8 bases and J by 0 bases, 11 bases remained unmatched. The CDR3 contains 17 residues. Germline V gives CDR1 MRHNA, CDR2 SNTAGT. This CDR3 is CASQTGTGFLAKNIQYF. Here the CDR3 DNA reads TGTGCCAGCCAGACCGGGACAGGGTTTCTAGCCAAAAACATTCAGTACTTC.

This clone was observed a handful of times. V is TRBV5-4 and J is TRBJ2-7, with 11 bases identical to TRBD1. This CDR3 region has 15 residues. V was clipped by 4 bases and J by 3 bases; unmatched bases: 6. The germline CDR1 and CDR2 sequences are SGHNT and YYREEE (reference sequence). DNA of the CDR3: TGTGCCAGCAGCCCTGGACAGGGGGCAGACTACGAGCAGTACTTC. Translating it yields CASSPGQGADYEQYF. Full variable domain (rest looked up from reference TRBV5-4 and TRBJ2-7): ETGVTQSPTHLIKTRGQQVTLRCSSQSGHNTVSWYQQALGQGPQFIFQYYREEENGRGNFPPRFSGLQFPNYSSELNVNALELDDSALYLCASSPGQGADYEQYFGPGTRLTVT.

The chain couples TRBV7-3 to TRBJ2-3, with D uncertain. The CDR3 has 13 residues. V was trimmed by 5 bases and J by 3 bases, leaving 9 bases between them. In germline, CDR1 is SGHTA, CDR2 FQGTGA. The CDR3 DNA sequence: TGTGCCAGCAGCCCCCGCCGGACAGATACGCAGTATTTT. Translated, it gives CASSPRRTDTQYF.

The rearrangement joins TRBV11-3 to TRBJ2-3; 9 bases are shared with TRBD1. The V gene end was trimmed by 6 bases and the J gene end by 3 bases; junction bases not matched to a gene: 4. The germline V gene has CDR1 SGHNT and CDR2 YENEEA. The CDR3 runs to 14 residues. The CDR3 loop reads CASRRTGDTDTQYF. The CDR3 DNA reads as TGTGCCAGCAGGCGGACAGGGGATACAGATACGCAGTATTTT.